These T cell receptor beta chains were read from a single sample in a study of technical replicates of blood from a few donors. Sequencing used immunoSEQ multiplex PCR; TCRdb keeps in-frame clones, though not all of them. The sample lists around 93,000 clones, approximately 95% occurring once. Sequencing input: T cells isolated from PBMCs. The receptors come from a human donor in good health. CDR3s include the opening cysteine and the closing phenylalanine or tryptophan. Fields, in order: D gene, V gene, clone size, CDR3 length, J gene, CDR3 protein, CDR3 DNA. The D gene is left open where the match is weak. Some rows have no size entry. The others give once, few or many, or a class for an expanded clone.

d_call: TRBD1; v_call: TRBV15; clone_size: -; cdr3_length: 15; j_call: TRBJ1-5; cdr3_aa: CATSRGRDRGQPQHF; cdr3_nt: TGTGCCACCAGCAGAGGGCGGGACAGGGGACAGCCCCAGCATTTT
d_call: TRBD1; v_call: TRBV6-5; clone_size: -; cdr3_length: 13; j_call: TRBJ2-7; cdr3_aa: CASSHWDRYEQYF; cdr3_nt: TGTGCCAGCAGTCATTGGGACAGGTACGAGCAGTACTTC
d_call: TRBD1; v_call: TRBV5-6; clone_size: -; cdr3_length: 14; j_call: TRBJ1-1; cdr3_aa: CASSLLGQAPEAFF; cdr3_nt: TGTGCCAGCAGCTTGTTAGGACAGGCTCCTGAAGCTTTCTTT
d_call: TRBD1; v_call: TRBV19; clone_size: -; cdr3_length: 15; j_call: TRBJ2-7; cdr3_aa: CASSTRDRGRDEQYF; cdr3_nt: TGTGCCAGTAGTACCAGGGACAGGGGGCGCGACGAGCAGTACTTC
d_call: TRBD2; v_call: TRBV4-1; clone_size: -; cdr3_length: 15; j_call: TRBJ2-3; cdr3_aa: CASSQGTSGRDTQYF; cdr3_nt: TGCGCCAGCAGCCAAGGGACTAGCGGGAGAGATACGCAGTATTTT
d_call: TRBD1; v_call: TRBV6-1; clone_size: -; cdr3_length: 12; j_call: TRBJ1-1; cdr3_aa: CASRDRWSEAFF; cdr3_nt: TGTGCCAGCAGGGACAGGTGGTCTGAAGCTTTCTTT
d_call: TRBD1; v_call: TRBV7-7; clone_size: -; cdr3_length: 17; j_call: TRBJ2-2; cdr3_aa: CASSYRPGTGNTGELFF; cdr3_nt: TGTGCTAGCAGCTACCGACCCGGGACAGGGAACACCGGGGAGCTGTTTTTT
d_call: -; v_call: TRBV5-4; clone_size: -; cdr3_length: 15; j_call: TRBJ2-3; cdr3_aa: CASSSLLDGTDTQYF; cdr3_nt: TGTGCCAGCAGCTCACTCCTAGATGGCACAGATACGCAGTATTTT
d_call: -; v_call: TRBV29-1; clone_size: once; cdr3_length: 13; j_call: TRBJ2-5; cdr3_aa: CSVEVRRGETQYF; cdr3_nt: TGCAGCGTTGAGGTGCGGAGAGGTGAGACCCAGTACTTC
d_call: -; v_call: TRBV28; clone_size: -; cdr3_length: 15; j_call: TRBJ2-7; cdr3_aa: CASSFLAGRLYEQYF; cdr3_nt: TGTGCCAGCAGTTTTCTGGCGGGTAGACTCTACGAGCAGTACTTC
d_call: -; v_call: TRBV30; clone_size: few; cdr3_length: 12; j_call: TRBJ1-1; cdr3_aa: CAWDSGNTEAFF; cdr3_nt: TGTGCCTGGGATTCAGGGAACACTGAAGCTTTCTTT
d_call: -; v_call: TRBV2; clone_size: -; cdr3_length: 12; j_call: TRBJ2-3; cdr3_aa: CASSEVRDTQYF; cdr3_nt: TGTGCCAGCAGTGAGGTGCGAGATACGCAGTATTTT
d_call: -; v_call: TRBV13; clone_size: -; cdr3_length: 11; j_call: TRBJ2-1; cdr3_aa: CASSPNNEQFF; cdr3_nt: TGTGCCAGCAGCCCTAACAATGAGCAGTTCTTC
d_call: -; v_call: TRBV5-1; clone_size: -; cdr3_length: 18; j_call: TRBJ2-1; cdr3_aa: CASSNSGAGTQDINEQFF; cdr3_nt: TGCGCCAGCAGCAATTCCGGGGCCGGGACACAGGATATCAATGAGCAGTTCTTC
d_call: TRBD1; v_call: TRBV19; clone_size: -; cdr3_length: 15; j_call: TRBJ1-1; cdr3_aa: CASSKGTDRRTEAFF; cdr3_nt: TGTGCCAGTAGTAAGGGGACAGATAGGCGCACTGAAGCTTTCTTT
d_call: TRBD2; v_call: TRBV28; clone_size: -; cdr3_length: 14; j_call: TRBJ2-7; cdr3_aa: CASSISGRMGEQYF; cdr3_nt: TGTGCCAGCAGTATTAGCGGGAGAATGGGGGAGCAGTACTTC
d_call: TRBD1; v_call: TRBV19; clone_size: -; cdr3_length: 13; j_call: TRBJ2-7; cdr3_aa: CASAAGTGYEQYF; cdr3_nt: TGTGCCAGTGCTGCCGGGACAGGTTACGAGCAGTACTTC
d_call: -; v_call: TRBV27; clone_size: once; cdr3_length: 18; j_call: TRBJ2-2; cdr3_aa: CASSIPTGIPLNTGELFF; cdr3_nt: TGTGCCAGCAGTATACCAACAGGGATCCCCCTCAACACCGGGGAGCTGTTTTTT
d_call: -; v_call: TRBV5-1; clone_size: -; cdr3_length: 15; j_call: TRBJ2-7; cdr3_aa: CASSLGGATLEEQYF; cdr3_nt: TGCGCCAGCAGCTTGGGGGGAGCTACCTTGGAAGAGCAGTACTTC
d_call: TRBD1; v_call: TRBV14; clone_size: -; cdr3_length: 17; j_call: TRBJ1-4; cdr3_aa: CASSQDSGQGTNEKLFF; cdr3_nt: TGTGCCAGCAGCCAAGATTCGGGACAGGGAACTAATGAAAAACTGTTTTTT
d_call: -; v_call: TRBV9; clone_size: few; cdr3_length: 16; j_call: TRBJ2-2; cdr3_aa: CASSVYASRDTGELFF; cdr3_nt: TGTGCCAGCAGCGTATATGCCAGCCGGGACACCGGGGAGCTGTTTTTT
d_call: -; v_call: TRBV30; clone_size: -; cdr3_length: 14; j_call: TRBJ2-2; cdr3_aa: CASQTGSNTGELFF; cdr3_nt: TGTGCCAGTCAGACAGGCTCGAACACCGGGGAGCTGTTTTTT
d_call: -; v_call: TRBV5-5; clone_size: -; cdr3_length: 13; j_call: TRBJ1-4; cdr3_aa: CASSYQGNEKLFF; cdr3_nt: TGTGCCAGCAGCTACCAGGGTAATGAAAAACTGTTTTTT
d_call: TRBD2; v_call: TRBV28; clone_size: -; cdr3_length: 15; j_call: TRBJ2-7; cdr3_aa: CASSLPSGGSYEQYF; cdr3_nt: TGTGCCAGCAGTTTGCCTAGCGGGGGTTCCTACGAGCAGTACTTC
d_call: -; v_call: TRBV5-8; clone_size: -; cdr3_length: 15; j_call: TRBJ1-2; cdr3_aa: CASSASRGSAYGYTF; cdr3_nt: TGTGCCAGCAGCGCTAGCAGGGGTTCAGCCTATGGCTACACCTTC
d_call: TRBD2; v_call: TRBV9; clone_size: -; cdr3_length: 13; j_call: TRBJ2-7; cdr3_aa: CASSSGLAHEQYF; cdr3_nt: TGTGCCAGCAGCTCCGGACTAGCTCACGAGCAGTACTTC
d_call: -; v_call: TRBV18; clone_size: few; cdr3_length: 14; j_call: TRBJ1-1; cdr3_aa: CASSPQGTNTEAFF; cdr3_nt: TGTGCCAGCTCACCACAGGGGACAAACACTGAAGCTTTCTTT
d_call: TRBD2; v_call: TRBV19; clone_size: -; cdr3_length: 15; j_call: TRBJ2-1; cdr3_aa: CASKYLGGVRNEQFF; cdr3_nt: TGTGCCAGTAAATACCTGGGGGGGGTAAGGAATGAGCAGTTCTTC
d_call: TRBD2; v_call: TRBV25-1; clone_size: -; cdr3_length: 14; j_call: TRBJ2-5; cdr3_aa: CASSDASGQETQYF; cdr3_nt: TGTGCCAGCAGTGACGCTAGCGGCCAAGAGACCCAGTACTTC
d_call: -; v_call: TRBV10-3; clone_size: -; cdr3_length: 14; j_call: TRBJ1-1; cdr3_aa: CAISEQAMNTEAFF; cdr3_nt: TGTGCCATCAGTGAGCAAGCGATGAACACTGAAGCTTTCTTT
d_call: -; v_call: TRBV4-3; clone_size: -; cdr3_length: 13; j_call: TRBJ2-1; cdr3_aa: CASSPRKQGGNVF; cdr3_nt: TGCGCCAGCAGCCCTAGAAAACAGGGAGGGAATGTCTTC
d_call: TRBD2; v_call: TRBV5-4; clone_size: -; cdr3_length: 15; j_call: TRBJ2-7; cdr3_aa: CASSVAGAGVYEQYF; cdr3_nt: TGTGCCAGCAGCGTAGCGGGAGCAGGGGTCTACGAGCAGTACTTC